A selection of T cell receptor beta chains follows, all from one sample in a study of blood T cell repertoires in COVID-19. The protocol was immunoSEQ multiplex PCR, while the TCRdb copy is restricted to in-frame clones and leaves out a portion. The sample records about 110,000 clones, around nine tenths being singletons. Sequenced: peripheral blood. These TCRs come from a woman in her seventies who had recovered from COVID-19. The CDR3 runs from the conserved cysteine through the conserved F or W. Each record gives: clone size, J gene, D gene, V gene, CDR3 DNA, CDR3 protein. D genes are given only for firm matches. Only some rows state a clone size, as once, few, many or a class for expanded clones.

-,TRBJ1-4,TRBD1,TRBV29-1,TGCAGCTTCAGGGGGCTGAATAATGAAAAACTGTTTTTT,CSFRGLNNEKLFF
-,TRBJ2-7,TRBD2,TRBV19,TGTGCCAGTAGTGGGCGGGGGGGCCTCGAGCAGTACTTC,CASSGRGGLEQYF
-,TRBJ2-7,TRBD1,TRBV5-5,TGTGCCAGCAGCTTTACCGGGACAGGGTTCTACGAGCAGTACTTC,CASSFTGTGFYEQYF
-,TRBJ1-6,-,TRBV10-3,TGTGCCATCAGTCCCTCCGGGGGATCACCCCTCCACTTT,CAISPSGGSPLHF
-,TRBJ1-5,-,TRBV27,TGTGCCAGCAGTCCTCACACGGGAGATCAGCCCCAGCATTTT,CASSPHTGDQPQHF
once,TRBJ1-2,-,TRBV29-1,TGCAGCGTTGAAGAGGTCTACCGTCCTAACTATGGCTACACCTTC,CSVEEVYRPNYGYTF
-,TRBJ2-3,TRBD2,TRBV5-4,TGTGCCAGCAGCTTTTCTGCGGGAGGGGGTACGCAGTATTTT,CASSFSAGGGTQYF
-,TRBJ1-2,-,TRBV28,TGTGCCAGCAGCCTTAACACCTTCGGCTACACCTTC,CASSLNTFGYTF
-,TRBJ2-5,TRBD2,TRBV6-1,TGTGCCAGCAGTGAACCTCGACTAGCGGCTCAAGAGACCCAGTACTTC,CASSEPRLAAQETQYF
-,TRBJ1-2,TRBD1,TRBV2,TGTGCCAGCAGCGAACGGGGACAGGGGATTGGCTACACCTTC,CASSERGQGIGYTF
-,TRBJ2-6,-,TRBV7-3,TGTGCCAGCAGCTTAGTTCGTTCTGGGGCCAACGTCCTGACTTTC,CASSLVRSGANVLTF
-,TRBJ2-7,-,TRBV3-1/TRBV3-2,TGTGCCAGCGGAACCCACGGGGGGACATCCTACGAGCAGTACTTC,CASGTHGGTSYEQYF
-,TRBJ2-5,-,TRBV5-1,TGCGCCAGCAGGTCATTAGAGCTGACCCAGTACTTC,CASRSLELTQYF
once,TRBJ2-5,-,TRBV6-2/TRBV6-3,TGTGCCAGCAGTTACCACAGGACGTACTTC,CASSYHRTYF
-,TRBJ2-3,TRBD1,TRBV19,TGTGCCAGTAGTGAACCGGGACAGGGTGAAGATACGCAGTATTTT,CASSEPGQGEDTQYF
-,TRBJ2-5,TRBD2,TRBV6-5,TGTGCCAGCAGTTTTCCAAGCGGGGGGGCTAGAGAGACCCAGTACTTC,CASSFPSGGARETQYF
-,TRBJ2-3,-,TRBV19,TGTGCCAGTAGTATTGGGGGGAGAGTCACAGATACGCAGTATTTT,CASSIGGRVTDTQYF
-,TRBJ2-7,-,TRBV27,TGTGCCAGCAGTTTGACACACCCCTCCTATACGAGGCAGTACTTC,CASSLTHPSYTRQYF
-,TRBJ2-3,TRBD2,TRBV12-5,TGTGCTAGTGGTTTGTCTAGCGGGGGCGATACGCAGTATTTT,CASGLSSGGDTQYF
-,TRBJ2-2,TRBD2,TRBV5-1,TGCGCCAGCAGCTTCTTCGGGGGAGGGAGGACCGGGGAGCTGTTTTTT,CASSFFGGGRTGELFF
-,TRBJ2-7,-,TRBV5-1,TGCGCCAGCAGCTTGGTGGCTAAGGCAGGGATCCACGAGCAGTACTTC,CASSLVAKAGIHEQYF
-,TRBJ2-5,-,TRBV4-3,TGCGCCAGCAGCCAAGTTCCCGGAGAGACCCAGTACTTC,CASSQVPGETQYF
-,TRBJ1-2,-,TRBV10-2,TGCGCCAGCACCGGACAGTCCTATGGCTACACCTTC,CASTGQSYGYTF
-,TRBJ2-3,-,TRBV6-2/TRBV6-3,TGTGCCAGCAGTTACCGGTGGACAGATACGCAGTATTTT,CASSYRWTDTQYF
once,TRBJ2-3,-,TRBV5-1,TGCGCCAGCAGCTTGGGACAGCCACACTTCACAGATACGCAGTATTTT,CASSLGQPHFTDTQYF
few,TRBJ1-5,-,TRBV28,TGTGCCAGCAGTTTAACAGAAGGCCGCCGCCAGCCCCAGCATTTT,CASSLTEGRRQPQHF
-,TRBJ2-6,-,TRBV5-4,TGTGCCAGCACTCCCAGGTCGTCTGGGGCCAACGTCCTGACTTTC,CASTPRSSGANVLTF
-,TRBJ2-1,TRBD2,TRBV5-1,TGCGCCAGCAGCATAAGGACTAGCGGGTTTTCCTACAATGAGCAGTTCTTC,CASSIRTSGFSYNEQFF
-,TRBJ1-6,TRBD1,TRBV4-3,TGCGCCAGCAGCCAAGCTCCGGTAGGACAGGGGAATTCACCCCTCCACTTT,CASSQAPVGQGNSPLHF
once,TRBJ2-2,-,TRBV3-1/TRBV3-2,TGTGCCAGCAGCCAATTCGGGATCATAGGGGAGCTGTTTTTT,CASSQFGIIGELFF
once,TRBJ2-2,TRBD2,TRBV7-9,TGTGCCAGCAGCGAGTCTAGCGGGAGGACGAACACCGGGGAGCTGTTTTTT,CASSESSGRTNTGELFF
-,TRBJ2-1,TRBD2,TRBV4-1,TGCGCCAGCAGCCGGCGGGAGCCCAATGAGCAGTTCTTC,CASSRREPNEQFF
-,TRBJ1-1,TRBD1,TRBV3-1/TRBV3-2,TGTGCCAGCAGCCACCTGACAGGGGAAACTGAAGCTTTCTTT,CASSHLTGETEAFF
-,TRBJ2-1,-,TRBV24-1,TGTGCCACCAGTGCAGGATCTTCCTACAATGAGCAGTTCTTC,CATSAGSSYNEQFF
-,TRBJ2-7,TRBD1,TRBV5-8,TGTGCCAGCAGCAAGGGACAGGGGCTTTCCTACGAGCAGTACTTC,CASSKGQGLSYEQYF
-,TRBJ2-1,TRBD2,TRBV7-3,TGTGCCAGCAGCCCGACAGCGGGGACGTACAATGAGCAGTTCTTC,CASSPTAGTYNEQFF
-,TRBJ1-3,-,TRBV28,TGTGCCAGCATCAACAGGACACCCCGATTTCCTGGAAACACCATATATTTT,CASINRTPRFPGNTIYF
-,TRBJ1-4,TRBD1,TRBV2,TGTGCCACCCAAGAGGACAGGGTCGAAAAACTGTTTTTT,CATQEDRVEKLFF
-,TRBJ2-5,-,TRBV4-3,TGCGCCAGCAGCCAAGTAACAGGGCGAGAGACCCAGTACTTC,CASSQVTGRETQYF
-,TRBJ1-6,-,TRBV12-3/TRBV12-4,TGTGCCAGCAGTCCCCAAGGGGGAGGGCCCCTCCACTTT,CASSPQGGGPLHF
-,TRBJ1-1,TRBD1,TRBV29-1,TGCAGCGTCCTAGGGGGCAGGGGGAGCACTGAAGCTTTCTTT,CSVLGGRGSTEAFF
medium-sized,TRBJ2-7,TRBD2,TRBV10-3,TGTGCCATCAGTGAGAGCGGGGGCTACGAGCAGTACTTC,CAISESGGYEQYF
-,TRBJ1-1,-,TRBV9,TGTGCCAGCAGCCCTCGGGCCTTAAGGAGGTACACTGAAGCTTTCTTT,CASSPRALRRYTEAFF